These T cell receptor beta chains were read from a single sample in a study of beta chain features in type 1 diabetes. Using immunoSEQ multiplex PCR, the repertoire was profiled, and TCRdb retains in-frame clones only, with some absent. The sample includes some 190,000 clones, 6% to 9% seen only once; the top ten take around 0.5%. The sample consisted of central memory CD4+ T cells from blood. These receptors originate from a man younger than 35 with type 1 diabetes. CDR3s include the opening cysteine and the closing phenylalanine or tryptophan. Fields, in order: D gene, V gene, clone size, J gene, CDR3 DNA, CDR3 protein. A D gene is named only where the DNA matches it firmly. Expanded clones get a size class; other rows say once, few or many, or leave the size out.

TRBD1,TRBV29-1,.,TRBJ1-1,TGCAGCGTTCGGAGGACAGGGACGAACACTGAAGCTTTCTTT,CSVRRTGTNTEAFF
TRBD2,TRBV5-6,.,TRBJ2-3,TGTGCCAGCAGCTTGAGTGTGTCGCGGGGGGGCTGGGATACGCAGTATTTT,CASSLSVSRGGWDTQYF
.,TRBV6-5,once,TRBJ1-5,TGTGCCAGGGGCCTCGCGGGGCCCCAGCATTTT,CARGLAGPQHF
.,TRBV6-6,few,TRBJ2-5,TGTGCCAGCAGTTCAGGGGAAGAGACCCAGTACTTC,CASSSGEETQYF
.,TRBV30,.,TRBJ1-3,TGTGCCTGGAGGAGGCGTGACGGAAACACCATATATTTT,CAWRRRDGNTIYF
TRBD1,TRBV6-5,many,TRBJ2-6,TGTGCCAGCAGGGGGACAGAATCTGGGGCCAACGTCCTGACTTTC,CASRGTESGANVLTF
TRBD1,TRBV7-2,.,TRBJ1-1,TGTGCCAGCAGCCCCGGGACAGGGGTAACTGAAGCTTTCTTT,CASSPGTGVTEAFF
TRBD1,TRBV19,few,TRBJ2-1,TGTGCCAGTAGCTCAGGGGGCTCCGTTTACAATGAGCAGTTCTTC,CASSSGGSVYNEQFF
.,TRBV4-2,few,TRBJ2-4,TGTGCCAGCAGCCACAGGGGTGTCAAAAACATTCAGTACTTC,CASSHRGVKNIQYF
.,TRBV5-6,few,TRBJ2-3,TGTGCCAGCAGCTTGGCTTTTGCAGATACGCAGTATTTT,CASSLAFADTQYF
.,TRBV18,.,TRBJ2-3,TGTGCCAGCTCACCAAGCCAGGCCGACACAGATACGCAGTATTTT,CASSPSQADTDTQYF
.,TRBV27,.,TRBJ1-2,TGTGCCAGCAGTTTAAACCCTCAGACAGGAAGGGACTATGGCTACACCTTC,CASSLNPQTGRDYGYTF
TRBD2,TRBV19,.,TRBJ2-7,TGTGCCAGTAGTATCCAGGGCCGGGGGGACGAGCAGTACTTC,CASSIQGRGDEQYF
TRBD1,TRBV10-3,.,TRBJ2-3,TGTGCCATCAGTGAGTCGAACAGGGGGCTCGCAGATACGCAGTATTTT,CAISESNRGLADTQYF
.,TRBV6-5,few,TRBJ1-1,TGTGCCAGCAGACTACAGGGACCGAACACTGAAGCTTTCTTT,CASRLQGPNTEAFF
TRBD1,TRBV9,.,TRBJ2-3,TGTGCCAGCAGCGTAGAGGAGGGACAGGGGGCGTTTTTGGAACGAGGAGATACGCAGTATTTT,CASSVEEGQGAFLERGDTQYF
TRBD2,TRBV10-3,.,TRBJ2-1,TGTGCCATCAGTGACATGGGAGGGCGGTCCAATGAGCAGTTCTTC,CAISDMGGRSNEQFF
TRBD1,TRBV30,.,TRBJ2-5,TGTGCCTGGAACCCAGGGGGCTTTGAGACCCAGTACTTC,CAWNPGGFETQYF
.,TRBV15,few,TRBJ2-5,TGTGCCACCAGCAGAGATCGGGGAGTTGAGACCCAGTACTTC,CATSRDRGVETQYF
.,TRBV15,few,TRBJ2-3,TGTGCCACCAGCAGAGACACAGGGACAGATACGCAGTATTTT,CATSRDTGTDTQYF
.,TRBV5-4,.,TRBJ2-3,TGTGCCAGCAGCTTGGCCCAGTCAGGAGATACGCAGTATTTT,CASSLAQSGDTQYF
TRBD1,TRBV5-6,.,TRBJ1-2,TGTGCCAGCAGCCTGGACAGGGGGAACTATGGCTACACCTTC,CASSLDRGNYGYTF
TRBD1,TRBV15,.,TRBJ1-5,TGTGCCGTGGCACCGGGACAGGCCTCCAAATATAGCAATCAGCCCCAGCATTTT,CAVAPGQASKYSNQPQHF
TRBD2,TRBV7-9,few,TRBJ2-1,TGTGCCAGCAGCTTACAGCGGGGGGGCCCAGACCATGAGCAGTTCTTC,CASSLQRGGPDHEQFF
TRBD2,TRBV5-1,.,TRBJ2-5,TGCGCCAGCAGCTGGGGGGGGCAAGAGACCCAGTACTTC,CASSWGGQETQYF
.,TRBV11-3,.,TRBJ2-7,TGTGCCAGCAGCTTAGATGGCGTCAGGGTCTACTTC,CASSLDGVRVYF
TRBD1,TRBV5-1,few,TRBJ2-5,TGCGCCAGCAGCATGATGGGACAGGGCCAAGAGACCCAGTACTTC,CASSMMGQGQETQYF
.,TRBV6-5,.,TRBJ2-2,TGTGCCAGCAGACAGGGAAGGGGCACCGGGGAGCTGTTTTTT,CASRQGRGTGELFF